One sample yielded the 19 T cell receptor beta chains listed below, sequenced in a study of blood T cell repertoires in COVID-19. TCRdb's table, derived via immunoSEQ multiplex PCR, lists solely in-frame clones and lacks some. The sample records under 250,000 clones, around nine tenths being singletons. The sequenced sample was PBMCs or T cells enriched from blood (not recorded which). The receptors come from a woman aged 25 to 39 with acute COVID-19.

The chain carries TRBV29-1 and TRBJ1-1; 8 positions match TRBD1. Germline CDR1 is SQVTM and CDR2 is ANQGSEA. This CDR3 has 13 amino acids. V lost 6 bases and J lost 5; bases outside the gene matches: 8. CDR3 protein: CSVSVGQGTEAFF. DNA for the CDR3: TGCAGCGTCTCGGTTGGACAGGGAACTGAAGCTTTCTTT.

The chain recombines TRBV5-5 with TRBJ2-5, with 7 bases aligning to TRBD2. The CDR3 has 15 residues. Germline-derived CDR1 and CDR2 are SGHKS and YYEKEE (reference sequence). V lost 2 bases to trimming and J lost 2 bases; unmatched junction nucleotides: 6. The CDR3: CASSFPTSVQETQYF. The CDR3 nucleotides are TGTGCCAGCAGCTTCCCAACTAGCGTACAAGAGACCCAGTACTTC.

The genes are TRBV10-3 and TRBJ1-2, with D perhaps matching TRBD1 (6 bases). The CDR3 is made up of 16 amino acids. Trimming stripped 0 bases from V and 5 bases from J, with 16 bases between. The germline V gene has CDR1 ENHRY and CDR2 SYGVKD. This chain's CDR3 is CAISESSRGGGYGYTF. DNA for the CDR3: TGTGCCATCAGTGAGTCTAGCAGGGGCGGGGGATATGGCTACACCTTC.

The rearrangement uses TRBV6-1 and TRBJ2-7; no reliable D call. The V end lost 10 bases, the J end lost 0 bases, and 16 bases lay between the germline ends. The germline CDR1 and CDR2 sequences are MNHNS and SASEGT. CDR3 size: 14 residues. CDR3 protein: CATQLYYDSYEQYF. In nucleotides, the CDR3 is TGTGCCACCCAACTTTACTATGACTCCTACGAGCAGTACTTC.

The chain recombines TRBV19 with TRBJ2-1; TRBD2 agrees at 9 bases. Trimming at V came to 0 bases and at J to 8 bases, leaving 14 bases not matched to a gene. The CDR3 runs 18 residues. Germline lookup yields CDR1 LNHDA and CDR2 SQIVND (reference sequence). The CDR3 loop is CASSIDHHRRGGSDEQFF. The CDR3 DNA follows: TGTGCCAGTAGTATAGATCACCACCGGCGGGGGGGGTCCGATGAGCAGTTCTTC.

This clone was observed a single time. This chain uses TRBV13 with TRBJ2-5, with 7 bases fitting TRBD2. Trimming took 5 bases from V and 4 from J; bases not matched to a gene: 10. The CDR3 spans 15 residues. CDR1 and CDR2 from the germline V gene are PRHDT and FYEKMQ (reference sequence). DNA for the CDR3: TGTGCCAGCAGCCCGCCGGGAGGCCCCAGAGAGACCCAGTACTTC. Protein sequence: CASSPPGGPRETQYF.

CDR3 DNA: TGTGCCACCAGCAGGACCTCGCAGGGGTTTAGGGCCAAAAACATTCAGTACTTC. Translated: CATSRTSQGFRAKNIQYF. The chain recombines TRBV15 with TRBJ2-4, with TRBD1 as a possible D gene (6 bases). CDR3 length: 18 amino acids. The germline V gene encodes CDR1 LNHNV and CDR2 YYDKDF (reference sequence). Trimming removed 3 bases at V and 1 base at J, with 19 bases between.

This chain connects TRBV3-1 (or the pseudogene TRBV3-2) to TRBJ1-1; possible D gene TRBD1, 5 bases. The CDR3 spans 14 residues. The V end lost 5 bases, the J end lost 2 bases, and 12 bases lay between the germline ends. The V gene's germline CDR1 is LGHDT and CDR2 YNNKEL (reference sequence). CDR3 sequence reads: CASSALTVNTEAFF. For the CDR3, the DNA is TGTGCCAGCAGCGCCCTGACAGTAAACACTGAAGCTTTCTTT.

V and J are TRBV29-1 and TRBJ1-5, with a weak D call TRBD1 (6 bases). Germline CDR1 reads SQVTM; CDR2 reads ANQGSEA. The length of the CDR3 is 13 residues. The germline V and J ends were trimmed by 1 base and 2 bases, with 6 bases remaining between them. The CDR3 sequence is CSVEAGGNQPQHF. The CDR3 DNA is TGCAGCGTTGAAGCAGGGGGCAATCAGCCCCAGCATTTT.

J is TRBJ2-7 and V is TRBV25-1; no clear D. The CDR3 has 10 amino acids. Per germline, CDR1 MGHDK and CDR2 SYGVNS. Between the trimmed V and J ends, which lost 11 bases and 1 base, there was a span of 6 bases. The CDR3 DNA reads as TGTGCCTGCGGTTCCTACGAGCAGTACTTC. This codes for CACGSYEQYF.

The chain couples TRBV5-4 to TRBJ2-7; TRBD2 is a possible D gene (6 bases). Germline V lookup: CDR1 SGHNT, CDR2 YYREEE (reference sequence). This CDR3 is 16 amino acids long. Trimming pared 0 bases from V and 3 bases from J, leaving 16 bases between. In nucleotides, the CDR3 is TGTGCCAGCAGCTTGGGAAGTGCGGGAAAAAACTACGAGCAGTACTTC. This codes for CASSLGSAGKNYEQYF. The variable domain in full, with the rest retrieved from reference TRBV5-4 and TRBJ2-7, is ETGVTQSPTHLIKTRGQQVTLRCSSQSGHNTVSWYQQALGQGPQFIFQYYREEENGRGNFPPRFSGLQFPNYSSELNVNALELDDSALYLCASSLGSAGKNYEQYFGPGTRLTVT.

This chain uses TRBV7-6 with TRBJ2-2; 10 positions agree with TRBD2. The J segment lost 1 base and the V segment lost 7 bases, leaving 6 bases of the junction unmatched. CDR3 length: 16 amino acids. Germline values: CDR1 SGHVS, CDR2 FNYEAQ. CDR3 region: CASKLLAGGNTGELFF. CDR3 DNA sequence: TGTGCCAGCAAACTTTTAGCGGGGGGGAACACCGGGGAGCTGTTTTTT. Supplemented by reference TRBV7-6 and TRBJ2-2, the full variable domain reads GAGVSQSPRYKVTKRGQDVALRCDPISGHVSLYWYRQALGQGPEFLTYFNYEAQQDKSGLPNDRFSAERPEGSISTLTIQRTEQRDSAMYRCASKLLAGGNTGELFFGEGSRLTVL.

The CDR3 bases are TGCGCCAGCAGCCAAGATCGGGTGTCGAGGCAGTTCTTC. This sequence encodes CASSQDRVSRQFF. The chain couples TRBV4-3 to TRBJ2-1; D call uncertain. The V end lost 0 bases, the J end lost 12 bases, and 12 bases lay between the germline ends. There are 13 residues in the CDR3. Germline CDR1 is LGHNA and CDR2 is YSLEER.

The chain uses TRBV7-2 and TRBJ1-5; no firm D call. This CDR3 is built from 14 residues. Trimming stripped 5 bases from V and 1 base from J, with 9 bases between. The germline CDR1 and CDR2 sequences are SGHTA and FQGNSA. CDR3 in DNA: TGTGCCAGCAGCCCGGGGATGAGCAATCAGCCCCAGCATTTT. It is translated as CASSPGMSNQPQHF.

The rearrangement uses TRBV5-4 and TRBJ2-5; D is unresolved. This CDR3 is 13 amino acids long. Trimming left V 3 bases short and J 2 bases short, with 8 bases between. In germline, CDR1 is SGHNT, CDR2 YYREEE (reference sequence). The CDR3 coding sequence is TGTGCCAGCAGCTACCAGATTCAAGAGACCCAGTACTTC. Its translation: CASSYQIQETQYF.

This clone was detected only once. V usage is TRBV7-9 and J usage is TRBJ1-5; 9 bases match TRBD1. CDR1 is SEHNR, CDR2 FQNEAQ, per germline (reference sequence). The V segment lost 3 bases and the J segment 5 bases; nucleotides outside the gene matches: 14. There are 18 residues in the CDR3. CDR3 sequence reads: CASSFAPPGQGGDQPQHF. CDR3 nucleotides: TGTGCCAGCAGCTTCGCCCCCCCGGGACAGGGCGGAGATCAGCCCCAGCATTTT.

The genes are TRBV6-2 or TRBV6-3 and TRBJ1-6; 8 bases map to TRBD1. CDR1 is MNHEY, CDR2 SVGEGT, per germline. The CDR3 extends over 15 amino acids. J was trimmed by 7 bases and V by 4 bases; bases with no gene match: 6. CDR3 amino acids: CASSSQGARNSPLHF. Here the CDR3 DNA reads TGTGCCAGCAGTTCGCAGGGGGCGCGCAATTCACCCCTCCACTTT.

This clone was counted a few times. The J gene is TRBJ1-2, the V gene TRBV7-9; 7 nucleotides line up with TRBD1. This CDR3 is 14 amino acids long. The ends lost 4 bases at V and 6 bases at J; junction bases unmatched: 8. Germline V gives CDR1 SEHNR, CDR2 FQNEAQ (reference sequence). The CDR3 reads CASSSHRQGHGYTF. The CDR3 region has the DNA TGTGCCAGCAGCTCCCATCGACAGGGCCATGGCTACACCTTC. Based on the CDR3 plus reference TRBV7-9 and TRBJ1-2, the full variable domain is DTGVSQNPRHKITKRGQNVTFRCDPISEHNRLYWYRQTLGQGPEFLTYFQNEAQLEKSRLLSDRFSAERPKGSFSTLEIQRTEQGDSAMYLCASSSHRQGHGYTFGSGTRLTVV.

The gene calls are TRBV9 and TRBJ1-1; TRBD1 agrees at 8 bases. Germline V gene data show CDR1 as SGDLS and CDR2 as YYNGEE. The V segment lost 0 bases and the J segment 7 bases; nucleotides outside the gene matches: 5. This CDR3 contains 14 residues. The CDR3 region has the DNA TGTGCCAGCAGCGTAGATCAGGGGGCGAGTGAAGCTTTCTTT. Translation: CASSVDQGASEAFF.